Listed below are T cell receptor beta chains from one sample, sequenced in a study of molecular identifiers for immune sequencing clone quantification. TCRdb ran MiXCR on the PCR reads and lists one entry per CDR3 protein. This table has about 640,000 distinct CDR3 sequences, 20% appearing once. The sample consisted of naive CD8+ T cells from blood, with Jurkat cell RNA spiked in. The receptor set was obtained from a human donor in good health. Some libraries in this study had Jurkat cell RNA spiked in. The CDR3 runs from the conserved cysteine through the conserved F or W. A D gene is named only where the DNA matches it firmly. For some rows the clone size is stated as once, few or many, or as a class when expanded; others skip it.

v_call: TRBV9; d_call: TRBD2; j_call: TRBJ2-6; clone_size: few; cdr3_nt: TGTGCCAGCAGCGTAGGCCCTGCTGGGGGGGTATCTGGTGGGGCCAACGTCCTGACTTTC; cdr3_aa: CASSVGPAGGVSGGANVLTF
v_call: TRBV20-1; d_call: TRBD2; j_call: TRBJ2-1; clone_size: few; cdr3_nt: TGCAGTGCTAGACCCGGGACTAGCTATTACAATGAGCAGTTCTTC; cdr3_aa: CSARPGTSYYNEQFF
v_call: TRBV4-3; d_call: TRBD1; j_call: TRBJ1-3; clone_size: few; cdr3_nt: TGCGCCAGCAGCCAAGATCGACAGGGAGGAAACACCATATATTTT; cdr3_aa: CASSQDRQGGNTIYF
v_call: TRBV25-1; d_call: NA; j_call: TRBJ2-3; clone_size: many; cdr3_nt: TGTGCCAGCAGCGAGGGACTGGCGGCCGATACGCAGTATTTT; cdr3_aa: CASSEGLAADTQYF
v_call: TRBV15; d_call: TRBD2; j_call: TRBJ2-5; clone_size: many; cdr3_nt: TGTGCCACCAGCAGAGATTCTTTGCTAGCGGGGGGAAAGTACCAAGAGACCCAGTACTTC; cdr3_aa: CATSRDSLLAGGKYQETQYF
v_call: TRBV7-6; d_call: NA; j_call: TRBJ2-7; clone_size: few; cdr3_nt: TGTGCCAGCAGCTTTGGGACGAGGGACGAGCAGTACTTC; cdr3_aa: CASSFGTRDEQYF
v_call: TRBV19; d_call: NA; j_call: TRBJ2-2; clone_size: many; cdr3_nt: TGTGCCAGTAGTATCGTCGCGAACACCGGGGAGCTGTTTTTT; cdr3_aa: CASSIVANTGELFF
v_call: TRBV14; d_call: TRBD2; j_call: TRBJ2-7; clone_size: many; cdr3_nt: TGTGCCAGCAGCCCTCCGGGACTAGGGTACGAGCAGTACTTC; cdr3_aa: CASSPPGLGYEQYF
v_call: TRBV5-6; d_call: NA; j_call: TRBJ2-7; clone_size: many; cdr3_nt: TGTGCCAGCAGCTTGTATGACTACGAGCAGTACTTC; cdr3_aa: CASSLYDYEQYF
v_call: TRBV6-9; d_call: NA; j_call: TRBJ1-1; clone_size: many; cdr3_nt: TGTGCCAGCAGTCTAACCCGACAGGCCAAGAACACTGAAGCTTTCTTT; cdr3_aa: CASSLTRQAKNTEAFF
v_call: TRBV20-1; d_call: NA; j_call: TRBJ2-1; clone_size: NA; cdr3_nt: TGCAGTGCTTGGGCGGTGTTCTCCTACAATGAGCAGTTCTTC; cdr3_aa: CSAWAVFSYNEQFF
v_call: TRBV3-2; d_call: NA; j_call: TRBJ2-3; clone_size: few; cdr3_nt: TGTGCCAGCAGCCTACATCAGAAGGGGGGCACGTATACGCAGTATTTT; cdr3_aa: CASSLHQKGGTYTQYF
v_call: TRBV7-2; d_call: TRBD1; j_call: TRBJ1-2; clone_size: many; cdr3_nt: TGTGCCAGCAGCTACCCGACAGGGAGTTATGGCTACACCTTC; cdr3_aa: CASSYPTGSYGYTF
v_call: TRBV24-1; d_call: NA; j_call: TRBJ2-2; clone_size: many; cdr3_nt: TGTGCCACCGGGGATCCCGGGGAGCTGTTTTTT; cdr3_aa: CATGDPGELFF
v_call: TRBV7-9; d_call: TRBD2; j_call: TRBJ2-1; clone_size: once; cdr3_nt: TGTGCCAGCAGGAAGGGACTAGCGGGAATCAATGAGCAGTTCTTC; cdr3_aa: CASRKGLAGINEQFF
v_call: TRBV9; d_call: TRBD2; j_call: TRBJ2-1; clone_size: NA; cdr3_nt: TGTGCCAGCAGCGTAGTGTCTAGCGGGAGTGATGAGCAGTTCTTC; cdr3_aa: CASSVVSSGSDEQFF
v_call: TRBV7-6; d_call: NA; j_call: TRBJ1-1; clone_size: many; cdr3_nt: TGTGCCAGCAGCCTCTCTCGGGACCTGAACACTGAAGCTTTCTTT; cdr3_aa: CASSLSRDLNTEAFF
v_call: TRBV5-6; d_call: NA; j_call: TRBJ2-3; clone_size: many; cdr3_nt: TGTGCCAGCAGCTCCCAAGACACAGATACGCAGTATTTT; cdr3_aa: CASSSQDTDTQYF
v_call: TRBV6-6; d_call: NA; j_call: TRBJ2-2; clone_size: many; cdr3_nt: TGTGCCAGCAGTTACCCCCCGTTTGTGTTTTTT; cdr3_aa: CASSYPPFVFF
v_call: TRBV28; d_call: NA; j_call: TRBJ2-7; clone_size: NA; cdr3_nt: TGTGCCGGCAGTTTATTTCCCCGGGTCTCGGGCTACGAGCAGTACTTC; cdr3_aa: CAGSLFPRVSGYEQYF
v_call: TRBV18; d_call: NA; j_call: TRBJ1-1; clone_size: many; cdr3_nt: TGTGCCAGCTCACCACCTCCTGACCGGTACACTGAAGCTTTCTTT; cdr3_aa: CASSPPPDRYTEAFF
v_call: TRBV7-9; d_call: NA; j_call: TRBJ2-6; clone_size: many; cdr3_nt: TGTGCCAGCAGGTCAACAGTCTCTGGGGCCAACGTCCTGACTTTC; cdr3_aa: CASRSTVSGANVLTF
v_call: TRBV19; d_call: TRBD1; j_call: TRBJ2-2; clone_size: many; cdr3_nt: TGTGCCAGTAGTCCAAGGACAGGGCCAATTGGGGAGCTGTTTTTT; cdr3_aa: CASSPRTGPIGELFF
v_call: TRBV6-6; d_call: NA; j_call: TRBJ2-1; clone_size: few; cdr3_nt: TGTGCCAGCTCATCGGGTATTTGGGAAAATGAGCAGTTCTTC; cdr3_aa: CASSSGIWENEQFF
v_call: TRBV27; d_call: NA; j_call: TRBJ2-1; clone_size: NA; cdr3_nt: TGTGCCAGCAGTCCGCAGAGTGGACGGCTATACAATGAGCAGTTCTTC; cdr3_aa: CASSPQSGRLYNEQFF
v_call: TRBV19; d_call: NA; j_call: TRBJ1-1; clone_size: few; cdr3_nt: TGTGCCAGTAGGGGGGTCGACAGGAACACTGAAGCTTTCTTT; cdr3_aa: CASRGVDRNTEAFF
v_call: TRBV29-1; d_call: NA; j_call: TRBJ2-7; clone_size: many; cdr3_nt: TGCAGCGTTGAAACAGGGACCTACGAGCAGTACTTC; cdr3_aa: CSVETGTYEQYF